The present T cell receptor (beta chain) was sequenced within a study of T cells in Graves' hyperthyroidism and ophthalmopathy. Comment on this clonotype: Its target is unknown.

Overall study findings and caveats: The blood repertoire included most of the expanded thyroid clonotypes above 0.001.

Trimming at V came to 4 bases and at J to 2 bases, leaving 9 bases not matched to a gene. The CDR3 runs 16 residues. Germline V gene sequence: CDR1 SGDLS, CDR2 YYNGEE. Amplification targeted TCR beta CDR3 regions from RNA transcripts. The HTBI primer set was used in a first-round RT-PCR of the TCR CDR3. Each CDR3 protein is one row after TCRdb ran MiXCR on the multiplex PCR reads. Here the sample spans fewer than 500,000 distinct CDR3 sequences, over 12% being singletons. This TCR was recovered from a man aged 18-30 years with Graves' ophthalmopathy. The specimen was blood. The rearrangement joins TRBV9 to TRBJ2-3, with TRBD2 identical over 8 bases. In DNA form, the CDR3 reads TGTGCCAGCAGCTCAGGGGACGGGAGGGCCACAGATACGCAGTATTTT. Translated: CASSSGDGRATDTQYF.